Listed below are T cell receptor beta chains from one sample, sequenced in a study of beta chain features in type 1 diabetes. Here immunoSEQ multiplex PCR was the method, and the copy in TCRdb shows in-frame clones only, minus some. The data hold some 700,000 clones, with around 15% observed a single time. The sample was naive CD4+ T cells from blood. The receptors derive from a man between 18 and 35 years old with type 1 diabetes. Both conserved end residues are part of each CDR3. D genes are given only for firm matches. Clone size is given for some rows only: seen once, a few or many times, or a class if the clone is expanded.

d_gene | abundance | j_gene | v_gene | CDR3nt | CDR3aa
- | few | TRBJ2-1 | TRBV6-6 | TGTGCCAGCAGTGAGTCCGGCTCCTACAATGAGCAGTTCTTC | CASSESGSYNEQFF
- | few | TRBJ2-3 | TRBV6-5 | TGTGCCAGCAGTTCCCAGGGCGATACGCAGTATTTT | CASSSQGDTQYF
TRBD2 | - | TRBJ2-5 | TRBV6-7 | TGTGCCAGCAGCCAGGGACTAGCGGGGGGGCTGGAGACCCAGTACTTC | CASSQGLAGGLETQYF
TRBD1 | - | TRBJ1-5 | TRBV15 | TGTGCCACCAGCAGACGCCTAGGACAGGGGACTAATAGCAATCAGCCCCAGCATTTT | CATSRRLGQGTNSNQPQHF
- | - | TRBJ2-1 | TRBV7-3 | TGTGCCAGCAGCTCGACAGGCGTCCGGGAGCAGTTCTTC | CASSSTGVREQFF
TRBD1 | - | TRBJ1-2 | TRBV18 | TGTGCCAGCTCACTTAAACTCGGGGACAGGGTATTGGATGGCTACACCTTC | CASSLKLGDRVLDGYTF
- | few | TRBJ2-3 | TRBV5-4 | TGTGCCAGCAGCGCGAAGACTGGTAGCACAGATACGCAGTATTTT | CASSAKTGSTDTQYF
- | - | TRBJ2-2 | TRBV2 | TGTGCCAGCAGTGGGTCGATAGGGAACACCGGGGAGCTGTTTTTT | CASSGSIGNTGELFF
- | - | TRBJ2-3 | TRBV6-5 | TGTGCCAGCAGTTACTTGGTAGCGCCCAGCACAGATACGCAGTATTTT | CASSYLVAPSTDTQYF
- | few | TRBJ2-1 | TRBV19 | TGTGCCAGTAGTATAGCTGGCCTAGCACCTGTATCCTACAATGAGCAGTTCTTC | CASSIAGLAPVSYNEQFF
- | - | TRBJ1-1 | TRBV6-5 | TGTGCCAGCTTCTCAGGGTGGGACACTGAAGCTTTCTTT | CASFSGWDTEAFF
- | few | TRBJ2-3 | TRBV7-6 | TGTGCCAGCACCTCGGTGGCGGTTAGCACAGATACGCAGTATTTT | CASTSVAVSTDTQYF
- | many | TRBJ2-1 | TRBV7-2 | TGTGCCAGCACCCAGGACCCGATTTACAATGAGCAGTTCTTC | CASTQDPIYNEQFF
- | few | TRBJ1-5 | TRBV11-2 | TGTGCCAGCAGCTACGCCTCAGGCGAGCCCCAGCATTTT | CASSYASGEPQHF
- | few | TRBJ1-2 | TRBV7-9 | TGTGCCAGCAGCGGGAGTACTAACTATGGCTACACCTTC | CASSGSTNYGYTF
- | few | TRBJ2-2 | TRBV7-9 | TGTGCCAGCAGCTCGCCGAATTCCTTAGACACCGGGGAGCTGTTTTTT | CASSSPNSLDTGELFF
- | few | TRBJ1-2 | TRBV6-6 | TGTGCCAGCAGTTACGGGGCCGACTATGGCTACACCTTC | CASSYGADYGYTF
- | few | TRBJ2-3 | TRBV5-6 | TGTGCCAGCAGCTTGGAGCCGGGCGGGAGCACAGATACGCAGTATTTT | CASSLEPGGSTDTQYF
TRBD2 | few | TRBJ2-3 | TRBV30 | TGTGCCTGGAGTCCAGGACTAGCGGGCACAGATACGCAGTATTTT | CAWSPGLAGTDTQYF
TRBD2 | few | TRBJ2-3 | TRBV28 | TGTGCCAGCAGTCTAACTAGCGGGGGGGCCGTGTTGACAGATACGCAGTATTTT | CASSLTSGGAVLTDTQYF
- | few | TRBJ2-7 | TRBV10-1 | TGCGCCAGCAAAGGCCCATACTCTAGCGAGCAGTACTTC | CASKGPYSSEQYF
- | - | TRBJ2-7 | TRBV13 | TGTGCCAGCAGCTTATCGTACGAGCAGTACTTC | CASSLSYEQYF
- | - | TRBJ1-2 | TRBV12-5 | TGTGCTAGTGGTCCCCAGGGGTATGGCTACACCTTC | CASGPQGYGYTF
TRBD1 | - | TRBJ2-1 | TRBV28 | TGTGCCAGCAGTTTGCAGGGGGACAATGAGCAGTTCTTC | CASSLQGDNEQFF
TRBD1 | - | TRBJ2-7 | TRBV7-9 | TGTGCCAGCAGCTTTTCGGACAGGGATAGCTACGAGCAGTACTTC | CASSFSDRDSYEQYF
- | once | TRBJ1-5 | TRBV7-9 | TGTGCCAGCAGCTTTGGAGGGGACCCCAATCAGCCCCAGCATTTT | CASSFGGDPNQPQHF